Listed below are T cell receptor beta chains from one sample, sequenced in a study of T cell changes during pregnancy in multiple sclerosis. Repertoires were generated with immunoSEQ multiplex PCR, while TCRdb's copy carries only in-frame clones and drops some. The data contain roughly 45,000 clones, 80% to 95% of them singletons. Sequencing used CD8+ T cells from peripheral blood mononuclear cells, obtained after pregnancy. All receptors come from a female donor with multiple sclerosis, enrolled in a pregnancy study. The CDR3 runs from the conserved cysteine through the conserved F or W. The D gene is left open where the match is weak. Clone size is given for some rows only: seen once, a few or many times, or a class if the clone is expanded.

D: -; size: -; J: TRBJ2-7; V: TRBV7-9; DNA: TGTGCCAGCAGCGCGTTGGACAGCTACGAGCAGTACTTC; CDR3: CASSALDSYEQYF
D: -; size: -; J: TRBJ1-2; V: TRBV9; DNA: TGTGCCAGCAGCCCTACCGGGAAGGGGTTTGGGGGCGACTATGGCTACACCTTC; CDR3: CASSPTGKGFGGDYGYTF
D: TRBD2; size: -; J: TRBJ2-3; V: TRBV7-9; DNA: TGTGCCAGCAGCTTCAGGACTAGCGGGGGGCTCACAGATACGCAGTATTTT; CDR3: CASSFRTSGGLTDTQYF
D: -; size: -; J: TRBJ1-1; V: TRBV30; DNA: TGTGCCTGGAGTAATAGGGGGTTTGACACTGAAGCTTTCTTT; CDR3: CAWSNRGFDTEAFF
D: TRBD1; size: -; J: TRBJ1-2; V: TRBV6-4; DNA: TGTGCCAGCAGCCTACAGGGGGTGGATGGCTACACCTTC; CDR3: CASSLQGVDGYTF
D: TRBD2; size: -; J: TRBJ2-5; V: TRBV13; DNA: TGTGCCAGCAGCGCCCCGGGACTAGCGGGAGCGGAGACCCAGTACTTC; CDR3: CASSAPGLAGAETQYF
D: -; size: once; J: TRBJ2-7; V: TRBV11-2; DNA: TGTGCCAGCAGCTTAGGAATCCTCAGTGTGGACGAGCAGTACTTC; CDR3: CASSLGILSVDEQYF
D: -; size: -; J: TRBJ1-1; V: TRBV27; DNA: TGTGCCAGCAGTTCCGGCAGGGCCACTGAAGCTTTCTTT; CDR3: CASSSGRATEAFF
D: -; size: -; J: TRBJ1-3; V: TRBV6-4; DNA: TGTGCCAGCAGGGGGCTGAAGGGAAACACCATATATTTT; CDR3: CASRGLKGNTIYF
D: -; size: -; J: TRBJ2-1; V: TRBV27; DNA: TGTGCCAGCAGTTTCCGGGGTGAGCAGTTCTTC; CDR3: CASSFRGEQFF
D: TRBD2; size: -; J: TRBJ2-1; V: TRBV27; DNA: TGTGCCAGCAGCCCAGGGACTAGCGGGTCCAATGAGCAGTTCTTC; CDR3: CASSPGTSGSNEQFF